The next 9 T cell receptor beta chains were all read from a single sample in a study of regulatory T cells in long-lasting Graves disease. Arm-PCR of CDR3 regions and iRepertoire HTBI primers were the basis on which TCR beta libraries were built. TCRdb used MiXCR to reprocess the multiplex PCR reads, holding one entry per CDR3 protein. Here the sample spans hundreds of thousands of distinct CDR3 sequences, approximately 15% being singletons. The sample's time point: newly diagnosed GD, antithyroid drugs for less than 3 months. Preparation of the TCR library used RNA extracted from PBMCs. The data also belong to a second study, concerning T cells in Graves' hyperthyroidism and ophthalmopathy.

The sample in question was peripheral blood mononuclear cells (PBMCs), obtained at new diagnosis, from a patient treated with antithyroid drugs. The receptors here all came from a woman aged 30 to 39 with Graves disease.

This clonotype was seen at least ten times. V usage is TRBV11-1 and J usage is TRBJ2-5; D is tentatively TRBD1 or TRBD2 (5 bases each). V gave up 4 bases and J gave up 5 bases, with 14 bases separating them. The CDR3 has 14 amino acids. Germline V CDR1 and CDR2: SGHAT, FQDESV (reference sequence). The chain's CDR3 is CASSSPGPSETQYF. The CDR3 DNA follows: TGTGCCAGCAGCTCGCCGGGACCCTCCGAGACCCAGTACTTC. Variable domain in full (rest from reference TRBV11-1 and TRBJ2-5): EAEVAQSPRYKITEKSQAVAFWCDPISGHATLYWYRQILGQGPELLVQFQDESVVDDSQLPKDRFSAERLKGVDSTLKIQPAELGDSAMYLCASSSPGPSETQYFGPGTRLLVL.

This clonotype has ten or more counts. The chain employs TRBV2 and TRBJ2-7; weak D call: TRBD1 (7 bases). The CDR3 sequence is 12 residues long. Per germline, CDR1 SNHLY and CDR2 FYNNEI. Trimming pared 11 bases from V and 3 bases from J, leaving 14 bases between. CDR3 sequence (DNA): TGTGCCGGGCGACAGGGAGGCTACGAGCAGTACTTC. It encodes CAGRQGGYEQYF.

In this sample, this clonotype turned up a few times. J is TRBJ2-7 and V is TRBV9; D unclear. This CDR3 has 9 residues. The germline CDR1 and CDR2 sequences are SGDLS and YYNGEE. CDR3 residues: CATPGEQYF. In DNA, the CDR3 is TGTGCGACCCCGGGCGAGCAGTACTTC.

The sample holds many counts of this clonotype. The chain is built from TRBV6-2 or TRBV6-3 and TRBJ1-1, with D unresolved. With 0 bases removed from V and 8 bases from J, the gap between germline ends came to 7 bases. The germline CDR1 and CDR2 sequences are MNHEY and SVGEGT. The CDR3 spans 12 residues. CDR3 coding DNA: TGTGCCAGCAGTTACTCCACAGAGGAAGCTTTCTTT. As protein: CASSYSTEEAFF.

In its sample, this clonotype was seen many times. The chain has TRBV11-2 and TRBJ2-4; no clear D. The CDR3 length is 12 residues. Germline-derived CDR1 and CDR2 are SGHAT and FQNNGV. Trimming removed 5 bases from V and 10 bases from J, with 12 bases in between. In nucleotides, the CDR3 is TGTGCCAGCAGCACCTACGTCGGGATTCAGTACTTC. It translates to CASSTYVGIQYF.

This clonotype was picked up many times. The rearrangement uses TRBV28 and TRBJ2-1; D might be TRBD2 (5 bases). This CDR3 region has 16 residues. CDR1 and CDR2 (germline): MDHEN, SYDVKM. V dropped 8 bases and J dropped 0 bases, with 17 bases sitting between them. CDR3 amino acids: CASFPTSGSSYNEQFF. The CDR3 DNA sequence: TGTGCCAGCTTTCCGACGAGCGGAAGCTCCTACAATGAGCAGTTCTTC.

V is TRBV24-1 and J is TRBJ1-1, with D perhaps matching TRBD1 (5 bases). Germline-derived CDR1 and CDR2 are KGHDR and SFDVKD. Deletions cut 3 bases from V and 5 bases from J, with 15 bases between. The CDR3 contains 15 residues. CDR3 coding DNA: TGTGCCACCAGTGATCCCGGGGCGGGAGGGACTGAAGCTTTCTTT. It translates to CATSDPGAGGTEAFF.

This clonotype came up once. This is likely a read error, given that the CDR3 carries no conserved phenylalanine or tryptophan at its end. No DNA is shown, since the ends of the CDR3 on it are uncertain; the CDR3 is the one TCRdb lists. CDR3 region: CASRFRALSDEQYY. The chain couples TRBV27 to TRBJ2-3; TRBD2, the D gene given by the table, was not confirmed from the DNA. Inclusive of both ends, the CDR3 amounts to 14 amino acids. Germline loops: CDR1 MNHEY, CDR2 SMNVEV (reference sequence).

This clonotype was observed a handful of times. The CDR3 DNA reads TGCGCCAGCGGGGGACAGGGACTAAACACTGAAGCTTTCTTT. Translation: CASGGQGLNTEAFF. The rearrangement joins TRBV4-1 to TRBJ1-1, with 9 bases that match TRBD1. The CDR3 is 14 amino acids. With V trimmed by 8 bases and J by 2 bases, 6 bases remained unmatched. Germline CDR1 MGHRA, CDR2 YSYEKL.